This TCR beta chain came from a study of blood T cells in healthy people across ages. Study-level points and caveats: Greater diversity and more naive CD4+ cells were seen in long-lived donors than in aged donors. Per million T cells, TCR beta diversity dropped roughly linearly as age increased. Samples with more naive T cells showed higher observed beta diversity.

Germline CDR1 and CDR2: ENHRY and SYGVKD. The CDR3 totals 13 residues. This clonotype has just a few counts. The antigen is not known. At least 7 million PBMCs were isolated per sample. With a J-beta primer mix and a sample-barcoded 5' primer, a second PCR ran about 7 to 11 cycles. TCRdb reprocessed the 5' RACE reads with MiXCR, giving one entry per CDR3 protein. The sample lists 550,000 to 600,000 distinct CDR3 sequences, roughly 28% occurring once. The sequenced sample was blood. This sequence originates from a woman aged 70 to 79 in good health. The chain is built from TRBV10-3 and TRBJ2-5; D unresolved. Matching the DNA end better, TRBJ2-1 makes the J call doubtful. In nucleotides, the CDR3 is TGTGCCATCAGTGATGAGGAATACAATGAGCAGTTCTTC. Amino acids: CAISDEEYNEQFF.